Described below is a single T cell receptor (beta chain) sequence and its context. Antigen unknown. Positive magnetic bead selection separated CD4+ and CD8+ cells, and flow cytometry confirmed purity. This table comes from immunoSEQ multiplex PCR, and its TCRdb copy is limited to in-frame clones, with some not included. The repertoire holds about 5,500 clones, with roughly 80% as singletons. These data come from a study of somatic mutations in cytotoxic T cells in rheumatoid arthritis. Trimming cost V 8 bases and J 10 bases, with 20 bases left between them. The CDR3 covers 13 residues. Germline values: CDR1 SNHLY, CDR2 FYNNEI. Study-wide points: The CD8+ clonality of rheumatoid arthritis patients increased with age, whereas that of healthy controls did not.

This receptor was obtained from a woman aged 50 to 60 with rheumatoid arthritis. The chain has TRBV2 and TRBJ2-5; TRBD1 might be the D (6 bases). Material for sequencing was CD8+ T cells sorted from blood. The CDR3 sequence: CASYTGHPAGQYF. The DNA for the CDR3 is TGTGCCAGCTATACAGGGCATCCTGCGGGCCAGTACTTC.